One and the same sample provided the 23 T cell receptor beta chains below, sequenced in a study of CD8 T cells in ankylosing spondylitis. The study, taken as a whole, reports: One TCR beta motif, made up of fewer than 10 highly homologous variants, appeared characteristic of ankylosing spondylitis blood.

These receptors have no known antigen. TCRdb re-called the 5' RACE reads through MiXCR, storing one row per CDR3 protein. The sample holds 350,000 or so distinct CDR3 sequences; 7.5% to 9% are singletons and the top ten take approximately 14%. Sequencing was done on a sample of blood, either unsorted or a sorted T cell fraction (not recorded which). Receptors originate from a male donor with ankylosing spondylitis.

The rearrangement links TRBV12-3 or TRBV12-4 to TRBJ2-3; 15 nucleotides line up with TRBD2. The V segment lost 0 bases and the J segment 0 bases; nucleotides outside the gene matches: 4. This CDR3 is 19 amino acids long. CDR3 amino acids: CASSLAGLAGGSSTDTQYF. CDR3 bases: TGTGCCAGCAGTTTAGCGGGACTAGCGGGAGGCAGTAGCACAGATACGCAGTATTTT.

This sequence joins TRBV27 and TRBJ2-3; 7 bases are a match to TRBD2. CDR1 is MNHEY, CDR2 SMNVEV, per germline (reference sequence). With V trimmed by 6 bases and J by 2 bases, 5 bases remained unmatched. The CDR3 covers 14 residues. The CDR3 region is CASSRDYYTDTQYF. The CDR3 DNA reads TGTGCCAGCAGCCGGGACTACTACACAGATACGCAGTATTTT.

This rearrangement joins TRBV21-1 to TRBJ1-5; TRBD1 reflects the table's D call only, with no check against the DNA. TRBV21-1 is flagged as a pseudogene. This CDR3 is 12 amino acids long. The CDR3 bases are TGTGCCGGCGGGGGAAGAAATCAGCCCCAGCATTTT. Translation gives CAGGGRNQPQHF.

The table lists this clonotype with many counts. The chain carries TRBV29-1 and TRBJ2-5; 8 nucleotides line up with TRBD2. Germline assignment: CDR1 SQVTM and CDR2 ANQGSEA. The CDR3 contains 13 residues. With V trimmed by 3 bases and J by 5 bases, 5 bases remained unmatched. The CDR3 reads CSVDLAGWETQYF. CDR3 DNA: TGCAGCGTTGATCTAGCGGGTTGGGAGACCCAGTACTTC. Using reference TRBV29-1 and TRBJ2-5 for the parts outside the CDR3, the full variable domain is SAVISQKPSRDICQRGTSLTIQCQVDSQVTMMFWYRQQPGQSLTLIATANQGSEATYESGFVIDKFPISRPNLTFSTLTVSNMSPEDSSIYLCSVDLAGWETQYFGPGTRLLVL.

The rearrangement joins TRBV9 to TRBJ2-1; D possibly corresponds to TRBD2 (6 bases). Trimming took off 0 bases at V and 1 base at J, with 8 bases between the two ends. This CDR3 region has 15 residues. Per the germline V gene, CDR1 is SGDLS and CDR2 is YYNGEE. CDR3 DNA: TGTGCCAGCAGCGTAGCGGGAGCGTCCTACAATGAGCAGTTCTTC. As protein: CASSVAGASYNEQFF.

This clonotype was observed many times. V is TRBV4-1 and J is TRBJ1-6; maybe TRBD1 (5 bases). This CDR3 spans 17 amino acids. Deletions cut 0 bases from V and 6 bases from J, with 15 bases between. Looked up from germline, CDR1 is MGHRA and CDR2 is YSYEKL. CDR3: CASSQDRGRGINSPLHF. The CDR3 DNA reads TGCGCCAGCAGCCAAGATCGTGGACGGGGGATTAATTCACCCCTCCACTTT.

The CDR3 loop reads CASSQDRAPGTQYF. DNA for the CDR3: TGCGCCAGCAGCCAAGATAGGGCCCCGGGGACCCAGTACTTC. The chain couples TRBV4-1 to TRBJ2-5, with no clear D. Germline CDR1 is MGHRA and CDR2 is YSYEKL. V was clipped by 0 bases and J by 7 bases, with 12 bases between them. This CDR3 region has 14 residues.

This clonotype was counted between two and nine times. CDR3 loop: CASRTGGREQYF. For the CDR3, the DNA is TGTGCCAGCAGGACAGGGGGCCGGGAGCAGTACTTC. The V call is TRBV6-1, the J call TRBJ2-7, with 10 positions matching TRBD1. Trimming removed 6 bases from V and 7 bases from J; junction bases left unmatched: 3. Germline CDR1 reads MNHNS; CDR2 reads SASEGT. CDR3 size: 12 residues.

The CDR3: CASSLARTGGEKLFF. The CDR3, as DNA: TGTGCCAGCAGTTTAGCGCGGACAGGGGGTGAAAAACTGTTTTTT. The gene calls are TRBV12-3 or TRBV12-4 and TRBJ1-4, with 10 bases that match TRBD1. The CDR3 totals 15 residues. V shed 0 bases, J shed 7 bases, and the junction held 2 bases outside the gene matches.

The chain links TRBV12-3 or TRBV12-4 to TRBJ2-1, with D possibly being TRBD2 (6 bases). V was shortened by 1 base and J by 5 bases, with 15 bases between the two germline ends. The CDR3 has 16 residues. In nucleotides, the CDR3 is TGTGCCAGCAGTTTAGGAAGCCGGGGAGGAAACAATGAGCAGTTCTTC. This translates into CASSLGSRGGNNEQFF.

V is TRBV20-1 and J is TRBJ2-3, with 7 bases fitting TRBD1. The CDR3 is 15 residues long. Per germline, CDR1 DFQATT and CDR2 SNEGSKA (reference sequence). The junction had 11 bases not matched to a gene; V was cut back by 6 bases and J by 2 bases. The CDR3 DNA sequence: TGCAGTGCCACCTCCGACAGGGTTCCCACAGATACGCAGTATTTT. Translated: CSATSDRVPTDTQYF.

The table lists this clonotype with a few counts. The rearrangement links TRBV4-1 to TRBJ2-5, with TRBD2 matching over 14 bases. V lost 0 bases and J lost 3; bases outside the gene matches: 6. The CDR3 consists of 18 residues. CDR1 is MGHRA and CDR2 is YSYEKL in the germline V gene. This CDR3 is CASSQEFPGLAGEETQYF. In DNA, the CDR3 is TGCGCCAGCAGCCAAGAGTTCCCGGGACTAGCGGGAGAAGAGACCCAGTACTTC.

Only a few counts were recorded for this clonotype. The rearrangement uses TRBV15 and TRBJ2-7; D unclear. V lost 6 bases, J lost 1 base, and 10 bases lay in between. The V gene's germline CDR1 is LNHNV and CDR2 YYDKDF (reference sequence). The CDR3 is 13 amino acids. The CDR3 spells CATSSSLSYEQYF. The CDR3 nucleotides are TGTGCCACCAGTTCAAGTCTTTCCTACGAGCAGTACTTC. The whole variable domain, filled in from reference TRBV15 and TRBJ2-7, reads DAMVIQNPRYQVTQFGKPVTLSCSQTLNHNVMYWYQQKSSQAPKLLFHYYDKDFNNEADTPDNFQSRRPNTSFCFLDIRSPGLGDTAMYLCATSSSLSYEQYFGPGTRLTVT.

A few counts support this clonotype. The rearrangement uses TRBV12-3 or TRBV12-4 and TRBJ2-7; the match to TRBD2 covers 7 bases. The CDR3 is 13 amino acids. V gave up 5 bases and J gave up 4 bases; unmatched junction bases: 5. For the CDR3, the DNA is TGTGCCAGCAGTAGACTAGCTTCATACGAGCAGTACTTC. Translated, it gives CASSRLASYEQYF.

This clonotype has just a few counts. The V gene is TRBV12-3 or TRBV12-4, the J gene TRBJ2-2; the D is unclear. This CDR3 comprises 10 residues. Trimming removed 8 bases at V and 5 bases at J, with 3 bases between. The CDR3 sequence is CASGTGELFF. The CDR3 DNA is TGTGCCAGCGGGACCGGGGAGCTGTTTTTT.

This clonotype was seen many times. The V and J genes are TRBV4-1 and TRBJ2-3; perhaps TRBD1 as D (5 bases). Germline V gene sequence: CDR1 MGHRA, CDR2 YSYEKL. The CDR3 consists of 17 residues. The V end lost 4 bases, the J end lost 6 bases, and 23 bases lay between the germline ends. This CDR3 reads CASSPRSGLTFTDTQYF. CDR3 nucleotide sequence: TGCGCCAGCAGCCCGAGATCAGGGCTGACTTTCACGGATACGCAGTATTTT.

J is TRBJ2-7 and V is TRBV27, with 7 bases identical to TRBD2. This CDR3 is 12 amino acids long. CDR1 MNHEY and CDR2 SMNVEV come from the germline V gene (reference sequence). Trimming took 6 bases from V and 11 from J; bases not matched to a gene: 10. CDR3 sequence: CASSFRQGREYF. In DNA, the CDR3 is TGTGCCAGCAGCTTCCGCCAAGGGAGGGAGTACTTC.

This clonotype was picked up a small number of times. The chain has TRBV5-1 and TRBJ2-7; 12 bases are shared with TRBD2. Germline loops: CDR1 SGHRS, CDR2 YFSETQ. V dropped 4 bases and J dropped 6; count of bases not matched to a gene: 8. CDR3 length: 15 residues. The CDR3 coding sequence is TGCGCCAGCAGCAGGACTAGCGGGAATCGCTTCGAGCAGTACTTC. It yields the protein CASSRTSGNRFEQYF. The full variable domain, with the rest looked up from reference TRBV5-1 and TRBJ2-7, is KAGVTQTPRYLIKTRGQQVTLSCSPISGHRSVSWYQQTPGQGLQFLFEYFSETQRNKGNFPGRFSGRQFSNSRSEMNVSTLELGDSALYLCASSRTSGNRFEQYFGPGTRLTVT.

This clonotype turned up a few times. The CDR3 reads CSARDWASYNEQFF. The DNA for the CDR3 is TGCAGTGCTAGAGATTGGGCCTCCTACAATGAGCAGTTCTTC. V usage is TRBV20-1 and J usage is TRBJ2-1, with D hard to call. This CDR3 region has 14 residues. The germline CDR1 and CDR2 sequences are DFQATT and SNEGSKA (reference sequence). Trimming took off 0 bases at V and 0 bases at J, with 6 bases between the two ends.

The rearrangement uses TRBV27 and TRBJ2-7, with TRBD2 matching over 10 bases. V was pared by 6 bases and J by 1 base, with 6 bases of the junction left unmatched. The CDR3 runs to 15 residues. Per germline, CDR1 MNHEY and CDR2 SMNVEV (reference sequence). This CDR3 reads CASSPGGLASYEQYF. In DNA, the CDR3 is TGTGCCAGCAGCCCAGGGGGACTAGCGTCCTACGAGCAGTACTTC.

This clonotype was observed a handful of times. The CDR3 DNA reads TGCAGTGCTCAACAGGGGGGCGATGAGCAGTTCTTC. Amino acids: CSAQQGGDEQFF. The J gene is TRBJ2-1, the V gene TRBV20-1; TRBD1 aligns across 8 bases. The germline gives CDR1 DFQATT, CDR2 SNEGSKA (reference sequence). V was clipped by 5 bases and J by 8 bases; unmatched bases: 5. This CDR3 has 12 residues.

This clonotype was seen only once. The chain has TRBV20-1 and TRBJ2-1; unclear D gene. Germline V gene data show CDR1 as DFQATT and CDR2 as SNEGSKA (reference sequence). Trimming took 6 bases from V and 8 from J, leaving 17 bases between them. The CDR3 has 13 amino acids. This chain's CDR3 is CSAPDSRNDEQFF. DNA of the CDR3: TGCAGTGCCCCCGATTCTAGGAACGATGAGCAGTTCTTC.

This clonotype was seen only a few times. The V and J genes are TRBV4-3 and TRBJ1-4; D gene ambiguous. The CDR3 runs 15 residues. The V end lost 1 base, the J end lost 8 bases, and 14 bases lay between the germline ends. Germline V lookup: CDR1 LGHNA, CDR2 YSLEER. The CDR3 sequence: CASSQGTGILEKLFF. CDR3 coding DNA: TGCGCCAGCAGCCAAGGAACTGGTATTCTGGAAAAACTGTTTTTT.